Presented here are 17 T cell receptor beta chains from one specimen sequenced in a study of blood T cells in healthy people across ages. Using a J-beta primer mix together with a sample-barcoded 5' primer, a second PCR was run for roughly 7 to 12 cycles. TCRdb re-analysed the 5' RACE reads in MiXCR, keeping a single row per CDR3 protein. The sample records 800,000 or so distinct CDR3 sequences, 20% to 25% being singletons. These records were also assigned to another study, of T cells of mothers and their children.

Sequencing input: blood. All receptors come from a boy younger than 18 in good health.

V is TRBV7-2 and J is TRBJ1-2, with 10 positions matching TRBD1. The CDR3 has 15 residues. The V gene's germline CDR1 is SGHTA and CDR2 FQGNSA. V gave up 5 bases and J gave up 7 bases; unmatched junction bases: 10. As DNA, the CDR3 is TGTGCCAGCAGCCCTAGACAGGGGGCGGTTGGTGGCTACACCTTC. Translated, it gives CASSPRQGAVGGYTF.

The chain carries TRBV19 and TRBJ1-5, with 9 bases fitting TRBD1. V lost 3 bases, J lost 7 bases, and 4 bases stayed unmatched. From germline, CDR1 is LNHDA and CDR2 SQIVND (reference sequence). There are 14 residues in the CDR3. The CDR3 sequence is CASSIGTGNQPQHF. CDR3 nucleotides: TGTGCCAGTAGTATTGGGACAGGGAACCAGCCCCAGCATTTT. The full variable domain, rest sourced from reference TRBV19 and TRBJ1-5, is DGGITQSPKYLFRKEGQNVTLSCEQNLNHDAMYWYRQDPGQGLRLIYYSQIVNDFQKGDIAEGYSVSREKKESFPLTVTSAQKNPTAFYLCASSIGTGNQPQHFGDGTRLSIL.

The chain uses TRBV9 and TRBJ2-5; 7 bases are shared with TRBD1. Germline V gene data show CDR1 as SGDLS and CDR2 as YYNGEE. The CDR3 spans 19 residues. V dropped 0 bases and J dropped 0; count of bases not matched to a gene: 14. CDR3 protein: CASSVGMGQIKANQETQYF. The CDR3 region has the DNA TGTGCCAGCAGCGTAGGAATGGGACAGATAAAAGCTAACCAAGAGACCCAGTACTTC.

CDR3 region: CASSLLGFSPLHF. The CDR3 bases are TGTGCCAGCAGCTTATTGGGTTTTTCACCCCTCCACTTT. V and J are TRBV7-3 and TRBJ1-6; D is ambiguous. From germline, CDR1 is SGHTA and CDR2 FQGTGA. The CDR3 totals 13 residues. Trimming left V 2 bases short and J 9 bases short, with 8 bases between.

This clonotype was seen only a few times. The CDR3 region has the DNA TGTGCCAGCAGCAGACTACCGGGACAGGGAGAAGAGACCCAGTACTTC. Protein: CASSRLPGQGEETQYF. This sequence joins TRBV7-9 and TRBJ2-5, with TRBD1 identical over 9 bases. The CDR3 totals 16 residues. CDR1 and CDR2 (germline): SEHNR, FQNEAQ (reference sequence). The V and J ends lost 5 bases and 3 bases, in that order; junction bases with no gene match: 10.

This clonotype has only a few counts. The V and J genes are TRBV14 and TRBJ2-5; maybe TRBD1 (6 bases). The CDR3 spans 19 residues. V lost 2 bases and J lost 1, with 23 bases in between. From germline, CDR1 is SGHDN and CDR2 FVKESK. The CDR3 bases are TGTGCCAGCAGCCAACGGTCCCGCTTTCAACAGGGTACCCAAGAGACCCAGTACTTC. Translation gives CASSQRSRFQQGTQETQYF.

The rearrangement links TRBV6-4 to TRBJ2-3, with 8 nucleotides matching TRBD2. With 6 bases clipped from V and 4 bases from J, the junction kept 6 bases outside the gene matches. The CDR3 runs to 14 residues. CDR1 is MRHNA and CDR2 is SNTAGT in the germline V gene. CDR3 nucleotide sequence: TGTGCCAGCAGAGCGGGAGTGGGTGCAGATACGCAGTATTTT. Translated: CASRAGVGADTQYF.

Only a few counts were recorded for this clonotype. The J gene is TRBJ2-7, the V gene TRBV20-1, with D possibly TRBD2 on 5 matching bases. Germline-derived CDR1 and CDR2 are DFQATT and SNEGSKA (reference sequence). The CDR3 sequence is 15 residues long. Trimming took 2 bases from V and 0 from J, leaving 14 bases between them. CDR3 loop: CSARNSRESSYEQYF. The CDR3 DNA follows: TGCAGTGCTAGAAATTCCCGGGAAAGCTCCTACGAGCAGTACTTC.

This clonotype was seen a handful of times. The J gene is TRBJ1-2, the V gene TRBV7-9; 10 nucleotides line up with TRBD1. Germline assignment: CDR1 SEHNR and CDR2 FQNEAQ (reference sequence). The CDR3 sequence is 18 residues long. After removal of 5 bases from V and 8 bases from J, the junction contained 20 bases not matched to a gene. CDR3 nucleotides: TGTGCCAGCAGCCACAATTCCCCCTTTGGACAGGGGGTAAAAGGCTACACCTTC. Amino acid sequence: CASSHNSPFGQGVKGYTF.

In its sample, this clonotype was seen a few times. This rearrangement joins TRBV15 to TRBJ2-1; 11 nucleotides agree with TRBD2. From germline, CDR1 is LNHNV and CDR2 YYDKDF (reference sequence). With 1 base clipped from V and 2 bases from J, the junction kept 4 bases outside the gene matches. The CDR3 spans 17 residues. The CDR3 here is CATSRGLAGIAYNEQFF. In DNA, the CDR3 is TGTGCCACCAGCAGAGGACTAGCGGGGATCGCCTACAATGAGCAGTTCTTC.

The chain uses TRBV6-5 and TRBJ2-5; 8 bases are a match to TRBD1. The closer fit of TRBJ2-7 to the DNA end suggests the J call may be wrong. Per germline, CDR1 MNHEY and CDR2 SVGAGI. The CDR3 consists of 14 residues. The CDR3 loop reads CASSSDRVVYEQYF. The CDR3 bases are TGTGCCAGCAGTTCGGACAGGGTGGTGTACGAGCAGTACTTC.

This clonotype was detected a few times. The chain links TRBV7-2 to TRBJ2-5; 7 positions match TRBD1. J was trimmed by 3 bases and V by 5 bases; bases with no gene match: 9. Germline V gene sequence: CDR1 SGHTA, CDR2 FQGNSA. The CDR3 has 15 amino acids. CDR3 bases: TGTGCCAGCAGCGTCTACAGGGGTTGGGAAGAGACCCAGTACTTC. Its protein is CASSVYRGWEETQYF.

Concerning this clonotype: The junction departs from germline at one end; a sequencing error may be responsible. The chain employs TRBV18 and TRBJ2-5; D may correspond to TRBD1 or TRBD2 (7 bases each). This CDR3 spans 15 amino acids. Germline CDR1 is KGHSH and CDR2 is LQKENI. The CDR3 region is CASSPPRGGQETQHF. As DNA, the CDR3 is TGTGCCAGCTCACCACCCAGGGGGGGCCAAGAGACCCAGCACTTC. Variable domain in full (rest from reference TRBV18 and TRBJ2-5): NAGVMQNPRHLVRRRGQEARLRCSPMKGHSHVYWYRQLPEEGLKFMVYLQKENIIDESGMPKERFSAEFPKEGPSILRIQQVVRGDSAAYFCASSPPRGGQETQHFGPGTRLLVL.

V gene TRBV29-1 combines with J gene TRBJ2-4; TRBD2 matches at 8 bases. The germline CDR1 and CDR2 sequences are SQVTM and ANQGSEA. This CDR3 is 13 amino acids long. The trim removed 5 bases at V and 9 bases at J, leaving 9 bases unmatched. CDR3 nucleotide sequence: TGCAGCGTTTTCCTCGGGCTAGCGGGCATTCAGTACTTC. This codes for CSVFLGLAGIQYF. The full variable domain, rest sourced from reference TRBV29-1 and TRBJ2-4, is SAVISQKPSRDICQRGTSLTIQCQVDSQVTMMFWYRQQPGQSLTLIATANQGSEATYESGFVIDKFPISRPNLTFSTLTVSNMSPEDSSIYLCSVFLGLAGIQYFGAGTRLSVL.

This clonotype was recorded a few times. This chain connects TRBV12-3 or TRBV12-4 to TRBJ2-3; D remains ambiguous. The V end lost 1 base, the J end lost 6 bases, and 8 bases lay between the germline ends. This CDR3 spans 13 amino acids. This CDR3 is CASSLGPNDTQYF. The DNA for the CDR3 is TGTGCCAGCAGTTTAGGACCCAACGATACGCAGTATTTT.

This sequence joins TRBV20-1 and TRBJ2-2; 8 bases match TRBD1. Germline V gene lookup returns CDR1 DFQATT and CDR2 SNEGSKA (reference sequence). The CDR3 is 14 residues long. V trimming: 6 bases; J trimming: 1 base; junction bases outside the gene matches: 4. DNA of the CDR3: TGCAGTGCCACGACAGGGGAGAACACCGGGGAGCTGTTTTTT. This encodes CSATTGENTGELFF.

The rearrangement joins TRBV20-1 to TRBJ1-3; TRBD1 matches at 7 bases. The germline V gene encodes CDR1 DFQATT and CDR2 SNEGSKA (reference sequence). CDR3 length equals 16 residues. J gave up 0 bases and V 0 bases, and 5 bases lay outside the gene matches. CDR3 protein: CSARDPDRFSGNTIYF. The CDR3 region has the DNA TGCAGTGCTAGAGACCCGGACAGGTTCTCTGGAAACACCATATATTTT.